This T cell receptor beta chain was recorded in a study of siplizumab effects on memory and regulatory T cells. Overall study results and limits: Poor capture below about 10^-5 frequency left most alloreactive clones unmapped to unstimulated subsets. Relative to controls at more than 25%, mappable alloreactive CD4+ clones exhibited a mean Treg-derived proportion of more than 60% with siplizumab. Apparently key alloresponse contributors, naive T cells also seemed more diverse than memory cells.

Comment on this clone: Its specificity is not known.

The germline V gene encodes CDR1 SGHAT and CDR2 FQDESV (reference sequence). V dropped 5 bases and J dropped 4 bases, with 15 bases sitting between them. This CDR3 has 14 residues. Every sample had approximately 100,000 of its TCR templates assayed. Sequenced by immunoSEQ multiplex PCR; TCRdb stores in-frame clones only, minus some. The data hold 75,000 to 100,000 clones, with around 94% observed a single time. This TCR was recovered from a human donor in good health. Source material: non-Treg CD4+ T cells sorted from blood. The chain couples TRBV11-1 to TRBJ2-7; no clear D gene. CDR3 in DNA: TGTGCCAGCAGCCACTCCCGATATCCATACGAGCAGTACTTC. Amino acids: CASSHSRYPYEQYF.